This T cell receptor (beta chain) was profiled in a study of cytomegalovirus exposure and HLA in healthy donors. Study conclusions and caveats: Investigators reported around 150 TCR beta chains as tied to cytomegalovirus. Indistinguishability led to the exclusion of some V segments, TRBV6-2 and TRBV6-3 included.

In regard to this clone: Its specificity is unknown.

Germline loops: CDR1 MGHRA, CDR2 YSYEKL. Trimming removed 1 base from V and 8 bases from J; junction bases left unmatched: 8. The CDR3 sequence is 15 residues long. 60 Vbeta and 13 Jbeta primers were used in PCR. The protocol was immunoSEQ multiplex PCR, while the TCRdb copy is restricted to in-frame clones and leaves out a portion. The profile shows 200,000 to 250,000 clones, 75% to 85% of them singletons. The clonotype comes from a girl between 10 and 17 years old in good health and CMV-seronegative. Sequenced: PBMCs. This chain links TRBV4-1 with TRBJ2-7; 10 nucleotides match TRBD2. CDR3 amino acids: CASSQVTAGGSKQYF. In DNA, the CDR3 is TGCGCCAGCAGCCAAGTAACAGCGGGGGGGTCGAAGCAGTACTTC.